This section outlines one T cell receptor beta chain sequence together with its context. Its antigen remains unknown. This CDR3 region has 13 residues. The ends were cut back, 5 bases at V and 11 bases at J, with 18 bases in the middle. From germline, CDR1 is MNHEY and CDR2 SMNVEV (reference sequence). PCR was performed a second time for about 7 to 12 cycles using a sample-barcoded 5' primer and a J-beta primer mix. MiXCR was run by TCRdb on the 5' RACE reads, yielding one entry per CDR3 protein. The table lists 650,000 to 1,000,000 distinct CDR3 sequences, 36% of them singletons. The sample comes from a study of blood T cells in healthy people across ages. Points from the study as a whole: The study regarded diversity estimates from one million T cells as underestimates. Roughly linear declines in TCR beta diversity per million T cells occurred with age.

The chain recombines TRBV27 with TRBJ2-5; D is perhaps TRBD2 (5 bases). The sequence was collected from a man aged 18-30 years in good health. What was sequenced was blood. This chain's CDR3 is CASSPARGYGQYF. The CDR3 nucleotides read TGTGCCAGCAGTCCCGCCCGGGGATACGGGCAGTACTTC.